Each of the 13 T cell receptor beta chains below was sequenced from the same sample in a study of blood T cells in healthy people across ages. Sample-barcoded 5' priming and a J-beta primer mix drove a second PCR of about 7 to 11 cycles. TCRdb reprocessed the 5' RACE reads with MiXCR, giving one entry per CDR3 protein. Found here are approximately 800,000 distinct CDR3 sequences, roughly 25% of them singletons; the top ten hold approximately 3.7%. The same specimen was also included in a second study, on T cells of mothers and their children.

The sample consisted of blood. These receptors were collected from a boy between 10 and 17 years old in good health.

This clonotype was counted a few times. The chain links TRBV3-1 to TRBJ1-2; D unresolved. This CDR3 has 13 amino acids. With 1 base removed from V and 3 bases from J, the gap between germline ends came to 6 bases. In germline, CDR1 is LGHDT, CDR2 YNNKEL (reference sequence). The CDR3 sequence is CASSQGTYYGYTF. The CDR3 DNA is TGTGCCAGCAGCCAAGGGACTTACTATGGCTACACCTTC.

The chain is built from TRBV11-1 and TRBJ2-1; D call uncertain. This CDR3 contains 16 residues. V was clipped by 3 bases and J by 3 bases, with 15 bases between them. Germline V gene sequence: CDR1 SGHAT, CDR2 FQDESV (reference sequence). The CDR3 bases are TGTGCCAGCAGCTTGTCCGTAGACTGGATCTACAATGAGCAGTTCTTC. This encodes CASSLSVDWIYNEQFF.

The chain has TRBV7-2 and TRBJ1-5; D gene uncertain. With 5 bases removed from V and 2 bases from J, the gap between germline ends came to 13 bases. Germline lookup yields CDR1 SGHTA and CDR2 FQGNSA. The CDR3 is 15 amino acids. The CDR3 reads CASSRQVDGNQPQHF. CDR3 nucleotide sequence: TGTGCCAGCAGCCGCCAGGTGGATGGCAATCAGCCCCAGCATTTT.

This chain connects TRBV7-9 to TRBJ2-7; possibly TRBD1 or TRBD2 for D (6 bases each). Germline assignment: CDR1 SEHNR and CDR2 FQNEAQ (reference sequence). Trimming took 4 bases from V and 5 from J, leaving 9 bases between them. The CDR3 is 12 amino acids. The CDR3 loop is CASSSGADEQYF. CDR3 bases: TGTGCCAGCAGCTCGGGGGCGGACGAGCAGTACTTC.

The V call is TRBV27, the J call TRBJ2-2; TRBD1 or TRBD2 may be the D gene (5 bases each). Germline V gene data show CDR1 as MNHEY and CDR2 as SMNVEV (reference sequence). With 5 bases removed from V and 1 base from J, the gap between germline ends came to 11 bases. This CDR3 region has 15 residues. The CDR3 region has the DNA TGTGCCAGCAGTATCGGGACGGTGAACACCGGGGAGCTGTTTTTT. Its protein is CASSIGTVNTGELFF.

The chain links TRBV6-2 or TRBV6-3 to TRBJ2-7, with a tentative D call TRBD1 (5 bases). The CDR3 runs 12 residues. The ends were cut back, 6 bases at V and 3 bases at J, with 9 bases in the middle. CDR1 MNHEY and CDR2 SVGEGT come from the germline V gene. CDR3 DNA sequence: TGTGCCAGCAGCCTGGGGCACTACGAGCAGTACTTC. Residues: CASSLGHYEQYF.

The chain recombines TRBV28 with TRBJ1-2; possibly TRBD1 for D (6 bases). Per germline, CDR1 MDHEN and CDR2 SYDVKM. V lost 2 bases and J lost 4, with 17 bases in between. The CDR3 sequence is 16 residues long. The CDR3 nucleotides are TGTGCCAGCAGTTTAGGGAGGCGCAGGGGAAGCTATGGCTACACCTTC. Translation gives CASSLGRRRGSYGYTF.

V and J are TRBV6-1 and TRBJ2-1; 10 bases are shared with TRBD1. The V gene's germline CDR1 is MNHNS and CDR2 SASEGT. The CDR3 covers 19 residues. Trimming cost V 4 bases and J 4 bases; bases outside gene matches: 16. CDR3 residues: CASSGFGYRDRGVYNEQFF. For the CDR3, the DNA is TGTGCCAGCAGTGGGTTCGGGTACCGGGACAGGGGCGTATACAATGAGCAGTTCTTC.

This clonotype was counted only a few times. V gene TRBV28 combines with J gene TRBJ2-7; 7 bases match TRBD2. Germline CDR1 reads MDHEN; CDR2 reads SYDVKM. CDR3 length: 15 residues. The V and J ends lost 2 bases and 4 bases, in that order; junction bases with no gene match: 8. CDR3 DNA: TGTGCCAGCAGTTTAGGCGGGGGACTTACATACGAGCAGTACTTC. Protein sequence: CASSLGGGLTYEQYF.

This sequence joins TRBV12-3 or TRBV12-4 and TRBJ2-5; TRBD1 aligns across 7 bases. This CDR3 spans 14 amino acids. The V segment lost 5 bases and the J segment 5 bases; nucleotides outside the gene matches: 8. Here the CDR3 reads CASSQRQGRETQYF. The CDR3 DNA reads TGTGCCAGCAGTCAAAGACAGGGACGGGAGACCCAGTACTTC.

This chain uses TRBV2 with TRBJ2-5; tentatively, D is TRBD1 (6 bases). The V end lost 6 bases, the J end lost 0 bases, and 11 bases lay between the germline ends. This CDR3 has 14 amino acids. Germline V gene sequence: CDR1 SNHLY, CDR2 FYNNEI. The CDR3 here is CASRDGQYQETQYF. CDR3 nucleotides: TGTGCCAGCAGGGATGGACAGTACCAAGAGACCCAGTACTTC. Together with reference TRBV2 and TRBJ2-5, the CDR3 gives the full variable domain: EPEVTQTPSHQVTQMGQEVILRCVPISNHLYFYWYRQILGQKVEFLVSFYNNEISEKSEIFDDQFSVERPDGSNFTLKIRSTKLEDSAMYFCASRDGQYQETQYFGPGTRLLVL.

The rearrangement joins TRBV6-5 to TRBJ2-1; possibly TRBD1 or TRBD2 for D (5 bases each). V was cut by 10 bases and J by 5 bases, with 15 bases left in between. CDR3 length: 13 amino acids. Germline loops: CDR1 MNHEY, CDR2 SVGAGI. Here the CDR3 reads CATWGTTDNEQFF. The DNA of the CDR3 is TGTGCCACCTGGGGGACGACGGACAATGAGCAGTTCTTC.

V gene TRBV24-1 combines with J gene TRBJ2-3, with 7 bases that match TRBD2. Trimming took 0 bases from V and 1 from J; bases not matched to a gene: 3. The CDR3 sequence is 16 residues long. Per the germline V gene, CDR1 is KGHDR and CDR2 is SFDVKD. CDR3: CATSDLRLAGTDTQYF. The CDR3 DNA reads as TGTGCCACCAGTGATTTGAGGCTAGCGGGCACAGATACGCAGTATTTT.